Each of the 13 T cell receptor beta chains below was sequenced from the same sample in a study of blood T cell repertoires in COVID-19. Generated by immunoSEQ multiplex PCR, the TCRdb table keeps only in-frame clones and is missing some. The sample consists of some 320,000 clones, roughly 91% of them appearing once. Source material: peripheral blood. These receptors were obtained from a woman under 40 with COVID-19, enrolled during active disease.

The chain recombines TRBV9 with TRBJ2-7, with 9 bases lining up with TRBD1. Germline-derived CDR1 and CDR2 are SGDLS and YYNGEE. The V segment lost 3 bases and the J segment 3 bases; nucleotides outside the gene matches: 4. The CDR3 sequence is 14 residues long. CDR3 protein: CASSAQDRGYEQYF. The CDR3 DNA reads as TGTGCCAGCAGCGCGCAGGACAGGGGCTACGAGCAGTACTTC.

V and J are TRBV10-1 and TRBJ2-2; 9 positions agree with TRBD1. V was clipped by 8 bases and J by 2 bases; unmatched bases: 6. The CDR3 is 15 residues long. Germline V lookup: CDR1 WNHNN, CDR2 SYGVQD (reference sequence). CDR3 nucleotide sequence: TGCGCCAGCGGCGAGGGACAGGGCAACACCGGGGAGCTGTTTTTT. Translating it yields CASGEGQGNTGELFF.

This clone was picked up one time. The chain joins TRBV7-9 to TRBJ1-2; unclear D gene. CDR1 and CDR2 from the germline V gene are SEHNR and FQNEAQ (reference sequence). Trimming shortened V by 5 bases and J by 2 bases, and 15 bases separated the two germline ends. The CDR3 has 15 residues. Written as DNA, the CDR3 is TGTGCCAGCAGCCCCTCCTTGGGGAGAAACTATGGCTACACCTTC. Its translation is CASSPSLGRNYGYTF. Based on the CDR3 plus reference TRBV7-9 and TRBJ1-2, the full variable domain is DTGVSQNPRHKITKRGQNVTFRCDPISEHNRLYWYRQTLGQGPEFLTYFQNEAQLEKSRLLSDRFSAERPKGSFSTLEIQRTEQGDSAMYLCASSPSLGRNYGYTFGSGTRLTVV.

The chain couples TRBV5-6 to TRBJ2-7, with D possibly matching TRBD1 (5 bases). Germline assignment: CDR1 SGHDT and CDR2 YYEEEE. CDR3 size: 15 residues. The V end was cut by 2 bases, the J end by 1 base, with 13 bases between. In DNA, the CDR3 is TGTGCCAGCAGCTTCAGACAGCCTGGATCCTACGAGCAGTACTTC. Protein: CASSFRQPGSYEQYF.

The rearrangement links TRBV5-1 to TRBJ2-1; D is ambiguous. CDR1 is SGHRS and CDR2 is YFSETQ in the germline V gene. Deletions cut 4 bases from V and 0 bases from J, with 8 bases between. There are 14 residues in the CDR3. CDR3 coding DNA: TGCGCCAGCAGCCCGACAAGCTCCTACAATGAGCAGTTCTTC. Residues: CASSPTSSYNEQFF.

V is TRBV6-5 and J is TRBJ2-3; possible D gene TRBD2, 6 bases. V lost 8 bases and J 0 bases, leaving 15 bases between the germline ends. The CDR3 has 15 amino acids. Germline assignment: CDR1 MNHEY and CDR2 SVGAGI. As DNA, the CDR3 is TGTGCCAGCGGAGGGCGGGTCCCCAGCACAGATACGCAGTATTTT. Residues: CASGGRVPSTDTQYF.

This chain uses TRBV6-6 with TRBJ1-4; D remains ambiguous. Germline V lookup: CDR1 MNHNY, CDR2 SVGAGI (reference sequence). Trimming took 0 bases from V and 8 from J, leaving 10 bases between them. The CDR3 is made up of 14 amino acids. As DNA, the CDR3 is TGTGCCAGCAGTTACTCCCATCTGACAGAAAAACTGTTTTTT. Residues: CASSYSHLTEKLFF.

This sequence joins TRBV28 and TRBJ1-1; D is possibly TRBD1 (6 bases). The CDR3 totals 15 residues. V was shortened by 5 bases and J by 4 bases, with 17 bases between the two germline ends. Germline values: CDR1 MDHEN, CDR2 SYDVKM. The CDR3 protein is CASSPTGPTGTEAFF. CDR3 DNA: TGTGCCAGCAGTCCCACTGGGCCGACAGGCACTGAAGCTTTCTTT.

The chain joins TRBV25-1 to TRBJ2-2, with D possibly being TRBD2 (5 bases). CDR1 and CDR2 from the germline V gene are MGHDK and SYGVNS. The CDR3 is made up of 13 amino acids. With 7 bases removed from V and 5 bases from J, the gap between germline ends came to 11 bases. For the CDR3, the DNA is TGTGCCAGCACCCTTAGCGAGACCGGGGAGCTGTTTTTT. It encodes CASTLSETGELFF.

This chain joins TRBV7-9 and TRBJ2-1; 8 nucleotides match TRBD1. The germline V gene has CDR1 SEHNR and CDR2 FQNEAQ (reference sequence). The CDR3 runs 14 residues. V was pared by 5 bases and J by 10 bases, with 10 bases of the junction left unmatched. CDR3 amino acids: CASSHTLDRGEQFF. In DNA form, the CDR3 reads TGTGCCAGCAGCCATACCCTAGACAGGGGCGAGCAGTTCTTC.

The CDR3: CASSLGTGTGRLGYGYTF. The CDR3 region has the DNA TGCGCCAGCAGCTTGGGGACCGGGACAGGGAGGTTGGGCTATGGCTACACCTTC. This sequence joins TRBV5-1 and TRBJ1-2; 9 nucleotides match TRBD1. The junction had 13 bases not matched to a gene; V was cut back by 0 bases and J by 4 bases. CDR1 is SGHRS and CDR2 is YFSETQ in the germline V gene. This CDR3 region has 18 residues.

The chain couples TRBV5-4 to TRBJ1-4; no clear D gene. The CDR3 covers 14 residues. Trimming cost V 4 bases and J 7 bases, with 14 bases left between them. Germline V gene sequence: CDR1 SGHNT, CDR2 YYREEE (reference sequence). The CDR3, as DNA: TGTGCCAGCAGCGAGGGTCAACTCACTGAAAAACTGTTTTTT. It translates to CASSEGQLTEKLFF.

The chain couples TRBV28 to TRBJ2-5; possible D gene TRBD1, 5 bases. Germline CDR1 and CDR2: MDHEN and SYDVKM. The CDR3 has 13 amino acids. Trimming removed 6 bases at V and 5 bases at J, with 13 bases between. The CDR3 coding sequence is TGTGCCAGCAGGCGTCATTCAGGGGAGACCCAGTACTTC. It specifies CASRRHSGETQYF. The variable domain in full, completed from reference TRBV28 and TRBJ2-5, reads DVKVTQSSRYLVKRTGEKVFLECVQDMDHENMFWYRQDPGLGLRLIYFSYDVKMKEKGDIPEGYSVSREKKERFSLILESASTNQTSMYLCASRRHSGETQYFGPGTRLLVL.